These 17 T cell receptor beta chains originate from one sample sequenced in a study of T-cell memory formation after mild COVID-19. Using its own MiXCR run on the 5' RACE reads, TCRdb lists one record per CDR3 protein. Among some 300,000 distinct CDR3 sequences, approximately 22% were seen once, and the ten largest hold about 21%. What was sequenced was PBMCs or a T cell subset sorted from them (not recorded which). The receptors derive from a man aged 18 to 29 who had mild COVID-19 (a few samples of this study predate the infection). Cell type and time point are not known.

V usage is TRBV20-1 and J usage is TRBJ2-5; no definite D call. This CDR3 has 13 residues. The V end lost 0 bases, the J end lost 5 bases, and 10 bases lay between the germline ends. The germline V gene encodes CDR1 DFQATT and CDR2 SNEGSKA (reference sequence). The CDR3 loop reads CSARDGIGETQYF. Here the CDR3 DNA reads TGCAGTGCTAGAGACGGAATCGGGGAGACCCAGTACTTC.

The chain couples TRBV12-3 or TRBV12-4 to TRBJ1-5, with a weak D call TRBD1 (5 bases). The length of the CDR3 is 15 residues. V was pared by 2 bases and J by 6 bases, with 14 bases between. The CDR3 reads CASSLPRGDRQPQHF. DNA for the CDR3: TGTGCCAGCAGTTTACCACGGGGGGATCGTCAGCCCCAGCATTTT.

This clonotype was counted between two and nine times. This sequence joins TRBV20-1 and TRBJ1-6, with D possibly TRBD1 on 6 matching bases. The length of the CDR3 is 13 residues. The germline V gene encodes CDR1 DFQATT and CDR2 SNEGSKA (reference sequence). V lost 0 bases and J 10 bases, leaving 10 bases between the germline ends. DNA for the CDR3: TGCAGTGCTAGAGATCAGGGGAAATCACCCCTCCACTTT. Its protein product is CSARDQGKSPLHF.

CDR3 sequence (DNA): TGCGCCAGCAGCACCTCCATCCGGGTCCAAGAGACCCAGTACTTC. Translating gives CASSTSIRVQETQYF. This chain connects TRBV5-1 to TRBJ2-5; D is unresolved. The CDR3 sequence is 15 residues long. Trimming took off 4 bases at V and 1 base at J, with 14 bases between the two ends. CDR1 is SGHRS, CDR2 YFSETQ, per germline.

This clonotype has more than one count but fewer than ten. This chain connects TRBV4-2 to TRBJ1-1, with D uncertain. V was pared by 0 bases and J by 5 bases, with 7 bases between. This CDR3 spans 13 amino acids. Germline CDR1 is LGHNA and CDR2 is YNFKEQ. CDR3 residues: CASSQDNWTEAFF. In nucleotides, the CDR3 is TGTGCCAGCAGCCAAGATAACTGGACTGAAGCTTTCTTT.

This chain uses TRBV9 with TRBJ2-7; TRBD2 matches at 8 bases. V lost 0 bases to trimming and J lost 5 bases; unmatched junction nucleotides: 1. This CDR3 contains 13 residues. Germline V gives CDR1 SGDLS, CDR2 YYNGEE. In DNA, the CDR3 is TGTGCCAGCAGCGTAGGCGGGGGGAACGAGCAGTACTTC. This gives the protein CASSVGGGNEQYF.

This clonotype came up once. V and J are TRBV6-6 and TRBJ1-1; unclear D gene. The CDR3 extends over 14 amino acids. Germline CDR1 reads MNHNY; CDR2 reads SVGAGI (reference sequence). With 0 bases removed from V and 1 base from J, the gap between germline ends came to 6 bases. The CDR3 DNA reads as TGTGCCAGCAGTTACTCAGGAAAGAACACTGAAGCTTTCTTT. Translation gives CASSYSGKNTEAFF.

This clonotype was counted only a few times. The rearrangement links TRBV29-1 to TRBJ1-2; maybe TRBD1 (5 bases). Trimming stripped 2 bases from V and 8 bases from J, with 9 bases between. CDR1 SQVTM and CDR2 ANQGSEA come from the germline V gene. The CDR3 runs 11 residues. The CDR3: CSVEQGVGYTF. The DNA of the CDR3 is TGCAGCGTTGAACAGGGCGTAGGCTACACCTTC.

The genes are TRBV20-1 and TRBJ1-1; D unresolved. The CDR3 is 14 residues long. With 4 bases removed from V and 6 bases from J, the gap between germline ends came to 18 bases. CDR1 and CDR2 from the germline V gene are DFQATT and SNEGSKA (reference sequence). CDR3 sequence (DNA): TGCAGTGCTAACGGGTGGGAGGCATACTCTGAAGCTTTCTTT. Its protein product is CSANGWEAYSEAFF.

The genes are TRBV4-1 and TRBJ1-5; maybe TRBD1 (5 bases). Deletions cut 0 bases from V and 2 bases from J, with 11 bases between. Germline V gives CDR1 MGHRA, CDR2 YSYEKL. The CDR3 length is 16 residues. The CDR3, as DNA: TGCGCCAGCAGCCAAGATGGGGGGGGGGGCAATCAGCCCCAGCATTTT. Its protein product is CASSQDGGGGNQPQHF.

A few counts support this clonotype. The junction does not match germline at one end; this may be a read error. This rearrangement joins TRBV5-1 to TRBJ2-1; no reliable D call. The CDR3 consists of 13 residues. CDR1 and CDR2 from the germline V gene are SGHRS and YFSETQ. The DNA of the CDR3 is TGCGCCAGCAGCTTGGAGATCAGCGCGGAGCAGTTTTTC. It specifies CASSLEISAEQFF.

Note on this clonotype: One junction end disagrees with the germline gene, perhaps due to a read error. CDR3 residues: CASSLTGGYQDTQYF. The CDR3 region has the DNA TGTGCCAGCAGCTTAACGGGGGGGTACCAAGATACCCAGTACTTC. The chain has TRBV7-7 and TRBJ2-5, with TRBD2 identical over 8 bases. Looked up from germline, CDR1 is SSHAT and CDR2 is FNYEAQ (reference sequence). The CDR3 has 15 residues.

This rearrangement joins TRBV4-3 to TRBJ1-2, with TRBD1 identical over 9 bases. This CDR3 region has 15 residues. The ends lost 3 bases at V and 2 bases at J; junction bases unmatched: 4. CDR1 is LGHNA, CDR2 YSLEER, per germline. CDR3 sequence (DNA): TGCGCCAGCAGCCAGGGACAGGGCACAAACTATGGCTACACCTTC. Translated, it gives CASSQGQGTNYGYTF.

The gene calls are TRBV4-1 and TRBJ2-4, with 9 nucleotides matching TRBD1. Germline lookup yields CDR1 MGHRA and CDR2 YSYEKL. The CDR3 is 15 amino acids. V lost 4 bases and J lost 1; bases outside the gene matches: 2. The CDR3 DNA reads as TGCGCCAGCAGCCTCGGACAGGGGGCCAAAAACATTCAGTACTTC. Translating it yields CASSLGQGAKNIQYF.

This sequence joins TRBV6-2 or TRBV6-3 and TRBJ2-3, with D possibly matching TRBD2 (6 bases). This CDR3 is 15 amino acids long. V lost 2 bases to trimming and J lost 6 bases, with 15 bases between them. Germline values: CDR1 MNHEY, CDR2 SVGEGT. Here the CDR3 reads CASSYGEDDPDTQYF. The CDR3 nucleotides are TGTGCCAGCAGTTACGGGGAGGACGACCCGGATACGCAGTATTTT.

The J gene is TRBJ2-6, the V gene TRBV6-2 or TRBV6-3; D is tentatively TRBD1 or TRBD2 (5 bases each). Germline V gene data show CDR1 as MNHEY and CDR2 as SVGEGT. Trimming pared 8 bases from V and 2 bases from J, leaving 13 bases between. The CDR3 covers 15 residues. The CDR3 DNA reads TGTGCCAGCGGGGACGGCTACACTGGGGCCAACGTCCTGACTTTC. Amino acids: CASGDGYTGANVLTF.

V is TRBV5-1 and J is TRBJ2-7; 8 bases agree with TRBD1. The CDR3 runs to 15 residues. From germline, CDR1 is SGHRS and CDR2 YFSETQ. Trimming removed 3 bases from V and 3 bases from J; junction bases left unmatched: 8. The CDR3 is CASSWDPTGDYEQYV. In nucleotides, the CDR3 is TGCGCCAGCAGCTGGGACCCGACAGGGGACTACGAGCAGTACGTC.